This T cell receptor (beta chain) is drawn from a study of Graves' ophthalmopathy and Graves' hyperthyroidism. Amplification of TCR beta CDR3 regions used RNA transcripts. HTBI primers were employed in first-round RT-PCR, then a second-round multiplex PCR followed. TCRdb re-derived calls from the multiplex PCR reads in MiXCR, one entry per CDR3 protein. Counted here are hundreds of thousands of distinct CDR3 sequences, around an eighth occurring once; the ten biggest clones make up 9.8%. CDR1 is MGHRA, CDR2 YSYEKL, per germline. This CDR3 is built from 14 residues. Trimming stripped 1 base from V and 4 bases from J, with 11 bases between.

Sequences were obtained from blood. This sequence was found in a woman in her thirties with Graves' ophthalmopathy. The chain links TRBV4-1 to TRBJ2-7; D uncertain. CDR3 coding DNA: TGCGCCAGCAGCCAAGGTAGGGCTAAATACGAGCAGTACTTC. This encodes CASSQGRAKYEQYF.